This TCR beta chain was retrieved from a study of shared clonotypes between healthy human individuals. Background on the study: A few men and a couple of women, aged 18 to 49, were donors.

Germline lookup yields CDR1 WSHSY and CDR2 SAAADI. CDR3 length: 16 residues. Trimming stripped 8 bases from V and 2 bases from J, with 19 bases between. Unsorted PBMC samples were amplified in replicate PCRs containing roughly 300 ng DNA, roughly 33,000 T cell genomes. As originally analysed: Sequence data from immunoSEQ were junction-only and lacked quality scores; consequently, filtering differed. Generated by immunoSEQ multiplex PCR, the TCRdb table keeps only in-frame clones and is missing some. The DNA gave D and trimming, while V, J and clone size come from that table. The sample records approximately 480,000 clones, over 60% being singletons.

The sequence derives from a woman aged 40 to 50 in good health. Some clones in this sample may be carry-over from other donors' samples. Sequencing used PBMCs. The rearrangement uses TRBV10-2 and TRBJ1-5; D perhaps matches TRBD1 (5 bases). The DNA for the CDR3 is TGCGCCAGCGGGGGAGGAGTAGGGGTCGGCAATCAGCCCCAGCATTTT. Translated: CASGGGVGVGNQPQHF.